This TCR beta chain derives from a study of T cells in localized non-small cell lung cancer. Only in-frame clones appear in the TCRdb table, and some are missing; sequencing was by immunoSEQ multiplex PCR. Of 100,000 to 150,000 clones listed, around 92% were seen once; the top ten hold approximately 1.5%. The germline V gene has CDR1 SGDLS and CDR2 YYNGEE. CDR3 length equals 15 residues. Trimming took 3 bases from V and 2 from J, leaving 12 bases between them. The gene calls are TRBV9 and TRBJ2-1, with D perhaps matching TRBD2 (6 bases). Here the sequenced sample was peripheral blood, taken before any cancer treatment. The TCR sequence derives from a female donor over 55 with stage I lung adenocarcinoma. The CDR3 spells CASSGDGSTYNEQFF. CDR3 DNA: TGTGCCAGCAGCGGAGACGGGAGTACCTACAATGAGCAGTTCTTC.